The 26 T cell receptor beta chains reported below all come from one sample, sequenced in a study of siplizumab effects on memory and regulatory T cells. The table came from immunoSEQ multiplex PCR; TCRdb's copy has only in-frame clones and leaves some out. Among tens of thousands of clones listed, 93% were seen once. The sequenced sample consisted of CD8+ T cells sorted from blood. Receptors were obtained from a human donor in good health.

CDR3 in DNA: TGTGCCAGTAGTATCCTTGAGACAGGGGAGCAGTTCTTC. This codes for CASSILETGEQFF. The chain employs TRBV19 and TRBJ2-1, with 7 bases identical to TRBD1. Germline values: CDR1 LNHDA, CDR2 SQIVND (reference sequence). CDR3 length: 13 amino acids. Trimming took 3 bases from V and 10 from J; bases not matched to a gene: 6.

This chain uses TRBV15 with TRBJ2-3, with 15 nucleotides matching TRBD2. Germline V lookup: CDR1 LNHNV, CDR2 YYDKDF (reference sequence). The CDR3 extends over 17 amino acids. Germline trimming cut 0 bases from V and 3 bases from J; bases unmatched to any gene: 1. CDR3 protein: CATSREGLAGGTDTQYF. CDR3 nucleotides: TGTGCCACCAGCAGAGAGGGACTAGCGGGAGGAACAGATACGCAGTATTTT. The variable domain in full, with the rest retrieved from reference TRBV15 and TRBJ2-3, is DAMVIQNPRYQVTQFGKPVTLSCSQTLNHNVMYWYQQKSSQAPKLLFHYYDKDFNNEADTPDNFQSRRPNTSFCFLDIRSPGLGDTAMYLCATSREGLAGGTDTQYFGPGTRLTVL.

The chain joins TRBV25-1 to TRBJ2-7; D possibly corresponds to TRBD2 (6 bases). V lost 3 bases and J 0 bases, leaving 12 bases between the germline ends. CDR3 length equals 15 residues. CDR1 is MGHDK, CDR2 SYGVNS, per germline. The CDR3 coding sequence is TGTGCCAGCAGTGAGGGGACTTGGAGCTCCTACGAGCAGTACTTC. Translated: CASSEGTWSSYEQYF.

The genes are TRBV4-1 and TRBJ1-4; TRBD1 matches at 7 bases. The V segment lost 2 bases and the J segment 6 bases; nucleotides outside the gene matches: 3. Germline lookup yields CDR1 MGHRA and CDR2 YSYEKL. The CDR3 is made up of 14 amino acids. The CDR3 loop is CASSQHTGDEKLFF. In nucleotides, the CDR3 is TGCGCCAGCAGCCAACATACAGGGGATGAAAAACTGTTTTTT.

This clone was seen just once. The chain employs TRBV4-1 and TRBJ2-7; TRBD1 is a possible D gene (6 bases). Trimming pared 5 bases from V and 0 bases from J, leaving 8 bases between. Germline V CDR1 and CDR2: MGHRA, YSYEKL. The length of the CDR3 is 13 residues. DNA of the CDR3: TGCGCCAGCAGCAGGGGGTACTCCTACGAGCAGTACTTC. Protein product: CASSRGYSYEQYF.

The chain has TRBV7-9 and TRBJ2-7, with D possibly being TRBD1 (6 bases). Germline values: CDR1 SEHNR, CDR2 FQNEAQ (reference sequence). CDR3 size: 16 residues. V lost 5 bases and J 1 base, leaving 18 bases between the germline ends. The CDR3 spells CASSQTYRDRSYEQYF. CDR3 DNA sequence: TGTGCCAGCAGCCAGACCTACAGGGATCGATCCTACGAGCAGTACTTC.

The J gene is TRBJ1-1, the V gene TRBV5-1; possible D gene TRBD1, 6 bases. Germline CDR1 is SGHRS and CDR2 is YFSETQ. The length of the CDR3 is 15 residues. The V and J ends lost 0 bases and 0 bases respectively, with 9 bases between them. The CDR3 bases are TGCGCCAGCAGCTTGGTTGGGACATTGAACACTGAAGCTTTCTTT. The encoded protein is CASSLVGTLNTEAFF.

Here the CDR3 DNA reads TGTGCCAGCAGCTCCGAGGGACTTATCTATGGCTACACCTTC. It codes for CASSSEGLIYGYTF. The chain recombines TRBV7-9 with TRBJ1-2; perhaps TRBD1 as D (5 bases). The CDR3 loop spans 14 amino acids. Germline CDR1 is SEHNR and CDR2 is FQNEAQ (reference sequence). Trimming removed 4 bases at V and 4 bases at J, with 13 bases between.

The rearrangement links TRBV7-6 to TRBJ2-3; D remains unclear. The germline V gene has CDR1 SGHVS and CDR2 FNYEAQ. This CDR3 has 14 residues. The germline V and J ends were trimmed by 2 bases and 0 bases, with 6 bases remaining between them. CDR3 sequence: CASSLFTSTDTQYF. The CDR3 coding sequence is TGTGCCAGCAGCTTATTCACTAGCACAGATACGCAGTATTTT.

The V gene is TRBV2, the J gene TRBJ1-3; D gene unclear. CDR3 length equals 11 residues. The V gene's germline CDR1 is SNHLY and CDR2 FYNNEI. V was shortened by 5 bases and J by 4 bases, with 3 bases between the two germline ends. The CDR3 reads CASSRGNTIYF. The CDR3 DNA reads as TGTGCCAGCAGTCGGGGAAACACCATATATTTT. Drawing the rest from reference TRBV2 and TRBJ1-3, the complete variable domain is EPEVTQTPSHQVTQMGQEVILRCVPISNHLYFYWYRQILGQKVEFLVSFYNNEISEKSEIFDDQFSVERPDGSNFTLKIRSTKLEDSAMYFCASSRGNTIYFGEGSWLTVV.

This clone was detected only once. V is TRBV7-9 and J is TRBJ1-1, with 7 bases lining up with TRBD1. CDR1 and CDR2 from the germline V gene are SEHNR and FQNEAQ (reference sequence). Trimming took 8 bases from V and 1 from J; bases not matched to a gene: 7. The CDR3 sequence is 14 residues long. The CDR3 reads CASYSGTANTEAFF. As DNA, the CDR3 is TGTGCCAGCTATTCGGGGACAGCGAACACTGAAGCTTTCTTT.

The chain combines TRBV7-8 with TRBJ2-7; D is uncertain. The length of the CDR3 is 15 residues. CDR1 is SGHVS, CDR2 FQNEAQ, per germline. Trimming pared 4 bases from V and 5 bases from J, leaving 18 bases between. In nucleotides, the CDR3 is TGTGCCAGCAGCTCTCCGGCAGGCTTTCTGAACGAGCAGTACTTC. Amino acids: CASSSPAGFLNEQYF.

The V call is TRBV28, the J call TRBJ1-5, with no clear D. The CDR3 contains 12 residues. Trimming cost V 3 bases and J 7 bases, with 7 bases left between them. Germline values: CDR1 MDHEN, CDR2 SYDVKM. CDR3 bases: TGTGCCAGCAGTTTGGGTGTCCAGCCCCAGCATTTT. It codes for CASSLGVQPQHF.

The V call is TRBV5-6, the J call TRBJ1-1; the D gene is possibly TRBD1 (5 bases). The germline V gene has CDR1 SGHDT and CDR2 YYEEEE. V dropped 4 bases and J dropped 0 bases, with 13 bases sitting between them. This CDR3 is 15 amino acids long. This chain's CDR3 is CASSRRTPMNTEAFF. CDR3 coding DNA: TGTGCCAGCAGCCGTAGGACACCGATGAACACTGAAGCTTTCTTT.

This clone was picked up a small number of times. This CDR3 is also generated by other DNA sequences in the sample. V is TRBV5-1 and J is TRBJ2-7, with 10 bases lining up with TRBD1. CDR3 length equals 15 residues. Germline CDR1 SGHRS, CDR2 YFSETQ. The trim removed 1 base at V and 2 bases at J, leaving 3 bases unmatched. CDR3 protein: CASSLTGTGAYEQYF. The DNA for the CDR3 is TGCGCCAGCAGCTTGACCGGGACAGGGGCCTACGAGCAGTACTTC.

The rearrangement links TRBV7-8 to TRBJ2-5; D may be TRBD1 (5 bases). Trimming left V 2 bases short and J 5 bases short, with 12 bases between. The CDR3 length is 14 residues. The germline V gene has CDR1 SGHVS and CDR2 FQNEAQ. The CDR3 coding sequence is TGTGCCAGCAGCTTAAGTTCTCCAGGGGAGACCCAGTACTTC. It translates to CASSLSSPGETQYF.

This clone is a singleton in its sample. This sequence joins TRBV12-5 and TRBJ2-2, with D unresolved. The CDR3 contains 17 residues. With 5 bases removed from V and 0 bases from J, the gap between germline ends came to 16 bases. Germline values: CDR1 LGHNT, CDR2 FRNRAP. Here the CDR3 reads CASGPLGGSSNTGELFF. Written as DNA, the CDR3 is TGTGCTAGTGGTCCCCTTGGTGGCAGCTCGAACACCGGGGAGCTGTTTTTT.

CDR3 bases: TGTGCCAGCAGACCAACAGGGTCAAATGAAAAACTGTTTTTT. Its translation: CASRPTGSNEKLFF. The chain joins TRBV27 to TRBJ1-4; tentative D call: TRBD1 (6 bases). Germline V gene lookup returns CDR1 MNHEY and CDR2 SMNVEV (reference sequence). The ends were cut back, 6 bases at V and 5 bases at J, with 13 bases in the middle. The CDR3 loop spans 14 amino acids.

This chain uses TRBV5-1 with TRBJ2-5; TRBD1 might be the D (5 bases). Trimming shortened V by 0 bases and J by 5 bases, and 5 bases separated the two germline ends. The CDR3 contains 12 residues. Germline lookup yields CDR1 SGHRS and CDR2 YFSETQ. The CDR3 bases are TGCGCCAGCAGCTTGGAGGGGGAGACCCAGTACTTC. This sequence encodes CASSLEGETQYF.

The chain is built from TRBV6-1 and TRBJ2-7; no definite D call. The V gene's germline CDR1 is MNHNS and CDR2 SASEGT. The CDR3 is 14 residues long. V lost 2 bases to trimming and J lost 1 base, with 9 bases between them. DNA for the CDR3: TGTGCCAGCAGTGAACTGGGCAGTTCCTACGAGCAGTACTTC. Protein sequence: CASSELGSSYEQYF.

The CDR3 region is CASSLEGSGTEAFF. CDR3 nucleotides: TGTGCCAGCAGCTTAGAGGGGTCGGGCACTGAAGCTTTCTTT. V is TRBV5-6 and J is TRBJ1-1; perhaps TRBD1 as D (5 bases). Per the germline V gene, CDR1 is SGHDT and CDR2 is YYEEEE. Between the trimmed V and J ends, which lost 2 bases and 4 bases, there was a span of 12 bases. The CDR3 contains 14 residues. Filled out from reference TRBV5-6 and TRBJ1-1, the complete variable domain reads DAGVTQSPTHLIKTRGQQVTLRCSPKSGHDTVSWYQQALGQGPQFIFQYYEEEERQRGNFPDRFSGHQFPNYSSELNVNALLLGDSALYLCASSLEGSGTEAFFGQGTRLTVV.

V and J are TRBV28 and TRBJ1-1, with 9 bases fitting TRBD1. The germline V gene has CDR1 MDHEN and CDR2 SYDVKM. The CDR3 loop spans 14 amino acids. Trimming removed 7 bases from V and 7 bases from J; junction bases left unmatched: 10. The CDR3 DNA reads as TGTGCCAGCAAAGGGACAGGGCGGACATTTGAAGCTTTCTTT. It encodes CASKGTGRTFEAFF. The full variable domain, completed using reference TRBV28 and TRBJ1-1, is DVKVTQSSRYLVKRTGEKVFLECVQDMDHENMFWYRQDPGLGLRLIYFSYDVKMKEKGDIPEGYSVSREKKERFSLILESASTNQTSMYLCASKGTGRTFEAFFGQGTRLTVV.

The chain has TRBV6-1 and TRBJ2-3; D is uncertain. The CDR3 is made up of 16 amino acids. The ends were cut back, 4 bases at V and 3 bases at J, with 17 bases in the middle. CDR1 is MNHNS and CDR2 is SASEGT in the germline V gene. The CDR3: CASSAPAWQLTDTQYF. CDR3 nucleotides: TGTGCCAGCAGTGCGCCGGCGTGGCAGCTTACAGATACGCAGTATTTT.

V usage is TRBV5-1 and J usage is TRBJ2-7; maybe TRBD1 (6 bases). Trimming took 4 bases from V and 1 from J, leaving 9 bases between them. The CDR3 is 13 amino acids. Per germline, CDR1 SGHRS and CDR2 YFSETQ. CDR3 sequence (DNA): TGCGCCAGCAGCCAGGACAGATCCTACGAGCAGTACTTC. Protein sequence: CASSQDRSYEQYF.

The chain has TRBV28 and TRBJ2-7, with a possible D match to TRBD2 (6 bases). The CDR3 is 13 amino acids. Trimming left V 7 bases short and J 6 bases short, with 16 bases between. Germline CDR1 reads MDHEN; CDR2 reads SYDVKM. The CDR3 loop reads CASTPRRGGEQYF. The CDR3 bases are TGTGCCAGCACTCCAAGGAGGGGAGGCGAGCAGTACTTC. Full variable domain (remainder filled in from reference TRBV28 and TRBJ2-7): DVKVTQSSRYLVKRTGEKVFLECVQDMDHENMFWYRQDPGLGLRLIYFSYDVKMKEKGDIPEGYSVSREKKERFSLILESASTNQTSMYLCASTPRRGGEQYFGPGTRLTVT.

Here the CDR3 DNA reads TGTGCCAGCAGCGTAACGGGGAAATCCGGGGAGCTGTTTTTT. Amino acids: CASSVTGKSGELFF. The chain joins TRBV9 to TRBJ2-2; possibly TRBD2 for D (5 bases). The CDR3 spans 14 residues. V lost 1 base and J 6 bases, leaving 10 bases between the germline ends. Germline V gene data show CDR1 as SGDLS and CDR2 as YYNGEE.